This TCR beta chain was obtained from a study of shared clonotypes between healthy human individuals. Overall study results and limits: Among a handful of donors, roughly 5.5% of naive CD4 clonotypes were found in common.

A word on this clone: Its antigen is not identified.

The V segment lost 5 bases and the J segment 4 bases; nucleotides outside the gene matches: 8. Germline values: CDR1 LNHDA, CDR2 SQIVND (reference sequence). The CDR3 has 15 amino acids. The material for each subset, its genomic DNA, was split evenly across several immunoSEQ plates. Per the authors' pipeline: Owing to the provision of junction-only sequences devoid of quality scores by immunoSEQ, filtering differed. TCRdb keeps only in-frame clones here, not all; method: immunoSEQ multiplex PCR. From that table come the V and J calls and clone size; the DNA was used to work out D and trimming. The table has 550,000 to 850,000 clones, around 70% seen once.

The V gene is TRBV19, the J gene TRBJ1-2, with 9 bases identical to TRBD1. The sample consisted of memory CD4+ T cells sorted from blood. Subset given: CD45RA-negative fraction. This clonotype was obtained from a woman in her twenties or thirties in good health. The CDR3 DNA reads as TGTGCCAGTAGTTCACTACAGGGGGCTGGCTATGGCTACACCTTC. Its translation: CASSSLQGAGYGYTF.